This T cell receptor beta chain was captured by sequencing in a study of T cell clonality in common variable immunodeficiency. The germline gives CDR1 DFQATT, CDR2 SNEGSKA (reference sequence). J was trimmed by 4 bases and V by 5 bases; bases with no gene match: 9. This CDR3 contains 14 residues. Generated by immunoSEQ multiplex PCR, the TCRdb table keeps only in-frame clones and is missing some. Altogether 50,000 to 55,000 clones were found in the sample, and no singletons occur. This clone came up many times. The read stops 3 residues short of the end of the CDR3; the missing end is completed from the germline J gene.

The chain couples TRBV20-1 to TRBJ2-7, with 9 bases fitting TRBD1. This TCR derives from a person aged 18 to 70 in good health. The sample comprised peripheral blood mononuclear cells. The CDR3 region is CSAGGGTGIYEQYF. CDR3 DNA (partial): TGCAGTGCTGGGGGCGGGACAGGGATATACGAG.